This TCR beta chain came from a study of blood T cells in healthy people across ages. Study-level results: Naive CD4+ cell counts and diversity both ran higher in long-lived than in aged donors.

Through a sample-barcoded 5' primer and a J-beta primer mix, a second PCR was run for roughly 6 to 12 cycles. TCRdb passed the 5' RACE reads through MiXCR, listing each CDR3 protein once. The sample has hundreds of thousands of distinct CDR3 sequences; more than 45% are singletons. This clonotype was observed a few times. What it binds is not known. This CDR3 comprises 15 residues. Deletions cut 7 bases from V and 0 bases from J, with 14 bases between. Individuals who donated were healthy Caucasians from Russia aged roughly 6 to 95. The sample comprised blood. The rearrangement uses TRBV12-3 or TRBV12-4 and TRBJ2-3; D unclear. This TCR was sampled from a man aged 80 or over in good health. The DNA for the CDR3 is TGTGCCAGCAACCTCCGTGGCCTTAGCACAGATACGCAGTATTTT. Translation gives CASNLRGLSTDTQYF.